This TCR beta chain was sequenced during a study of tissue T cells after allogeneic stem cell transplantation. Study in general: Graft-versus-host disease patients received grafts, several unmodified and three CD34-selected to deplete T cells.

Study-level points and caveats: The patient cohort was small and clinically heterogeneous, with limited sampling depth. Shared clones across patients were few; motif clustering revealed tissue-specific shared signatures.

This table comes from immunoSEQ multiplex PCR, and its TCRdb copy is limited to in-frame clones, with some not included. The table shows fewer than 5,000 clones, with around 63% occurring only once. This CDR3 comprises 17 residues. The V gene's germline CDR1 is SGHRS and CDR2 YFSETQ. V dropped 0 bases and J dropped 5; count of bases not matched to a gene: 8. Points on this clone: Its antigen is currently unknown.

Steroid-refractory graft-versus-host disease after allogeneic hematopoietic cell transplant qualified adults for prospective research-autopsy enrollment. Sequencing used duodenal tissue, obtained at autopsy. The sequence was obtained from a female patient aged 18-55 years with steroid-refractory graft-versus-host disease after an allogeneic stem cell transplant. Part of the T cell pool may stem from the graft donor. This sequence joins TRBV5-1 and TRBJ2-5; 12 bases match TRBD2. The CDR3 DNA is TGCGCCAGCAGCTTGGTCCCTAGCGGGGGGGCCCGTGAGACCCAGTACTTC. It encodes CASSLVPSGGARETQYF.